This T cell receptor beta chain was profiled in a study of blood T cell repertoires in COVID-19. Study background: Sources were T cells, B-cell-depleted T cells, or PBMCs; the material itself was cDNA or gDNA.

Sequencing was performed with immunoSEQ multiplex PCR; in TCRdb, only in-frame clones are kept and a portion is missing. The sample records 250,000 to 300,000 clones, approximately 86% being singletons. The CDR3 is 13 residues long. V was trimmed by 1 base and J by 4 bases, leaving 8 bases between them. Germline CDR1 is SGHRS and CDR2 is YFSETQ. The chain recombines TRBV5-1 with TRBJ2-5, with a weak D call TRBD1 (6 bases). This sequence was found in a woman aged 25 to 39 who had recovered from COVID-19. Sequencing used PBMCs or T cells enriched from blood (not recorded which). CDR3 protein: CASSLQGSETQYF. In nucleotides, the CDR3 is TGCGCCAGCAGCTTGCAGGGGTCAGAGACCCAGTACTTC. Full variable domain (outside the CDR3, taken from reference TRBV5-1 and TRBJ2-5): KAGVTQTPRYLIKTRGQQVTLSCSPISGHRSVSWYQQTPGQGLQFLFEYFSETQRNKGNFPGRFSGRQFSNSRSEMNVSTLELGDSALYLCASSLQGSETQYFGPGTRLLVL.